Here is one T cell receptor (beta chain) with its context. At one of its ends the junction is not consistent with the germline gene, which may arise from a read error. Within the sample, other DNA sequences also encode this same CDR3. Profiling relied on immunoSEQ multiplex PCR, and the TCRdb table lists in-frame clones only, not all of them. Of about 40,000 clones listed, roughly 90% are singletons. This record belongs to a study of T cell changes during pregnancy in multiple sclerosis. The length of the CDR3 is 15 residues. Germline CDR1 SEHNR, CDR2 FQNEAQ (reference sequence). The rearrangement uses TRBV7-9 and TRBJ2-3, with TRBD2 matching over 8 bases. The input for sequencing was CD8+ T cells from peripheral blood mononuclear cells, taken before pregnancy. The receptor was isolated from a female donor with multiple sclerosis, enrolled in a pregnancy study. The CDR3 DNA reads as TGCGTCACCCGGGAGGGGTTCGGTAGCACAGATACGCAGTATTTT. Protein product: CVTREGFGSTDTQYF.